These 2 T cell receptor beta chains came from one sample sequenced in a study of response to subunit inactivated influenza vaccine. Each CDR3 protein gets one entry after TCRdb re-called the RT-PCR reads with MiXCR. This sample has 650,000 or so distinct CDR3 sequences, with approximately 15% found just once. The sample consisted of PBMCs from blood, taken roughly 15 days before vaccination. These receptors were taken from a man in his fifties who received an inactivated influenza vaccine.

CDR3 sequence: CASSLTRFQRDTQYF. The CDR3 nucleotides read TGCGCCAGCAGCTTAACTAGATTCCAACGAGATACGCAGTATTTT. V is TRBV5-1 and J is TRBJ2-3; D perhaps matches TRBD2 (5 bases). Germline V gene lookup returns CDR1 SGHRS and CDR2 YFSETQ. Trimming left V 2 bases short and J 5 bases short, with 15 bases between. This CDR3 is built from 15 residues. Full variable domain (rest looked up from reference TRBV5-1 and TRBJ2-3): KAGVTQTPRYLIKTRGQQVTLSCSPISGHRSVSWYQQTPGQGLQFLFEYFSETQRNKGNFPGRFSGRQFSNSRSEMNVSTLELGDSALYLCASSLTRFQRDTQYFGPGTRLTVL.

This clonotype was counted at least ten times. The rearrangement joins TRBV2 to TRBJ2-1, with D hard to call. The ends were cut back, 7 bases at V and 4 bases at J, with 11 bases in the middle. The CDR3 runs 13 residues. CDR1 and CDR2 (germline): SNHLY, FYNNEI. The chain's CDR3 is CASTRLLYNEQFF. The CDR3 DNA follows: TGTGCCAGCACACGACTCCTTTACAATGAGCAGTTCTTC.